The rows below give T cell receptor beta chains drawn from one sample of a study of blood T cell repertoires in COVID-19. Method: immunoSEQ multiplex PCR; TCRdb's copy keeps in-frame clones and lacks some. The sample holds about 130,000 clones, around nine tenths seen once. The sample was peripheral blood. These receptors were collected from a woman aged 80 or over with acute or convalescent COVID-19. CDR3s include the opening cysteine and the closing phenylalanine or tryptophan. The D gene is left open where the match is weak. The size field is filled for only some rows; it gives once, few, many or a size class.

TRBJ2-1 | TRBV29-1 | TRBD1 | 14 | once | TGCAGCGTTAAGAGCGGGACAGGGGCGGGAGAGCAGTTCTTC | CSVKSGTGAGEQFF
TRBJ2-7 | TRBV5-1 | TRBD1 | 15 | NA | TGCGCCAGCAGCTTGGGTGGGACAGATACCTACGAGCAGTACTTC | CASSLGGTDTYEQYF
TRBJ1-2 | TRBV3-1/TRBV3-2 | NA | 14 | NA | TGTGCCAGCAGCCAAGAGGTCTCAGACAATGGCTACACCTTC | CASSQEVSDNGYTF
TRBJ2-5 | TRBV7-3 | TRBD2 | 15 | NA | TGTGCCAGCAGCTTAACCCCGGGAGGGGGACAGACCCAGTACTTC | CASSLTPGGGQTQYF
TRBJ2-7 | TRBV28 | NA | 13 | NA | TGTGCCAGCAGTTTGAACAGAGCCTACGAGCAGTACTTC | CASSLNRAYEQYF
TRBJ1-2 | TRBV28 | NA | 16 | NA | TGTGCCAGCAGTTTCCCGCGGGGTTCAGCTAACTATGGCTACACCTTC | CASSFPRGSANYGYTF
TRBJ2-3 | TRBV5-3 | TRBD2 | 16 | NA | TGTGCCAGAAGCCCCCCGGGAGGAACCAGCACAGATACGCAGTATTTT | CARSPPGGTSTDTQYF
TRBJ2-7 | TRBV6-6 | TRBD1 | 15 | NA | TGTGCCAGCAGTTACGAAGGACAGGTGACCTACGAGCAGTACTTC | CASSYEGQVTYEQYF
TRBJ1-4 | TRBV19 | NA | 15 | NA | TGTGCCAGTAGTTTTTCAGGACATACTAATGAAAAACTGTTTTTT | CASSFSGHTNEKLFF
TRBJ2-1 | TRBV5-1 | NA | 15 | NA | TGCGCCAGCAGCTTGGATGGGGAGAGATACAATGAGCAGTTCTTC | CASSLDGERYNEQFF
TRBJ2-5 | TRBV12-2 | NA | 18 | once | TGTGCAAGTCGCTTAGGGGGGACATTGAGAGCTCCACAAGAGACCCAGTACTTC | CASRLGGTLRAPQETQYF
TRBJ2-7 | TRBV2 | TRBD1 | 16 | NA | TGTGCCAGCAGTGAAGGGACAGGGGGCGTAAGGGGCGAGCAGTACTTC | CASSEGTGGVRGEQYF
TRBJ2-7 | TRBV5-4 | NA | 15 | NA | TGTGCCAGCAGGTACGGTTCGGGAGTCTCCTACGAGCAGTACTTC | CASRYGSGVSYEQYF
TRBJ1-1 | TRBV11-2 | NA | 14 | NA | TGTGCCAGCAGCTCCACAGGGTGGAACACTGAAGCTTTCTTT | CASSSTGWNTEAFF
TRBJ1-6 | TRBV20-1 | NA | 13 | few | TGCAGTGCTAGTAACGGGTGGGATTCACCCCTCCACTTT | CSASNGWDSPLHF
TRBJ1-1 | TRBV10-3 | TRBD1 | 17 | NA | TGTGCCATCAGTGGACACAGGGGCTCATCTGAGGGCACTGAAGCTTTCTTT | CAISGHRGSSEGTEAFF
TRBJ2-4 | TRBV6-2/TRBV6-3 | TRBD1 | 17 | NA | TGTGCCAGCAGTTACTCAGGACAGGGGCTAGCCAAAAACATTCAGTACTTC | CASSYSGQGLAKNIQYF
TRBJ2-6 | TRBV5-1 | NA | 18 | NA | TGCGCCAGCAGCTTGGATTGGCAGGGTGCGTCTGGGGCCAACGTCCTGACTTTC | CASSLDWQGASGANVLTF
TRBJ2-1 | TRBV10-3 | TRBD1 | 16 | NA | TGTGCCATCAGTGTAGTGGGGACAGGGGGGGCCAATGAGCAGTTCTTC | CAISVVGTGGANEQFF
TRBJ1-5 | TRBV27 | TRBD1 | 14 | NA | TGTGCCAGCAGTCCAAGACAGGGGGTTCAGCCCCAGCATTTT | CASSPRQGVQPQHF
TRBJ1-5 | TRBV19 | TRBD1 | 12 | NA | TGTGCCAGTAGCCCGAGGGGGCTGGCCCAGCATTTT | CASSPRGLAQHF
TRBJ2-5 | TRBV3-1/TRBV3-2 | NA | 15 | few | TGTGCCAGCAGCCAAGATAGCGTCCGGGGGGAGACCCAGTACTTC | CASSQDSVRGETQYF
TRBJ1-2 | TRBV7-2 | TRBD1 | 13 | NA | TGTGCCAGCAGCCCCGGACAGGAGTATGGCTACACCTTC | CASSPGQEYGYTF
TRBJ2-2 | TRBV15 | TRBD2 | 18 | NA | TGTGCCACCAGCAGAGGGGGGACTCCGGGACTAGCGGGCGGGGAGCTGTTTTTT | CATSRGGTPGLAGGELFF
TRBJ2-2 | TRBV4-3 | NA | 18 | NA | TGCGCCAGCAGCCAAGATAGACCGGGACATTCGAACACCGGGGAGCTGTTTTTT | CASSQDRPGHSNTGELFF
TRBJ1-2 | TRBV21-1 | NA | 16 | NA | TGTGCCAGCAGCAAAGTAGGGGACAGGGGGCACTATGGCTACACCTTC | CASSKVGDRGHYGYTF
TRBJ1-2 | TRBV28 | NA | 14 | few | TGTGCCAGCAGGACAATCCATGGTAACTATGGCTACACCTTC | CASRTIHGNYGYTF
TRBJ1-2 | TRBV5-1 | TRBD1 | 14 | NA | TGCGCCAGCAGCCCAGGACAGGGGAACTATGGCTACACCTTC | CASSPGQGNYGYTF
TRBJ1-4 | TRBV5-4 | TRBD1 | 15 | NA | TGTGCCAGCAGCTTGACCGGGACAGGGAACGAAAAACTGTTTTTT | CASSLTGTGNEKLFF